Presented here are 12 T cell receptor beta chains from one specimen sequenced in a study of beta chain features in type 1 diabetes. Study results and limitations: Researchers report that Type 1 diabetes patients had moderately but significantly shorter TCRB CDR3s across all four CD4+ subsets.

Every isolated RNA sample was fully reverse transcribed, so sequencing captured expressed TCRB transcripts. Here immunoSEQ multiplex PCR was the method, and the copy in TCRdb shows in-frame clones only, minus some. The table includes almost 350,000 clones, around 9.3% detected once. Their specific antigens are unknown. The sequencing input was central memory CD4+ T cells from blood. These receptors all stem from a young man with type 1 diabetes.

Comments on this clone: Other nucleotide sequences from this sample produce the same CDR3. The chain carries TRBV19 and TRBJ1-2, with a tentative D call TRBD1 (5 bases). Trimming shortened V by 3 bases and J by 1 base, and 9 bases separated the two germline ends. CDR3 length equals 14 residues. The germline gives CDR1 LNHDA, CDR2 SQIVND (reference sequence). DNA for the CDR3: TGTGCCAGTAGTATTTCGACAGATAACTATGGCTACACCTTC. Its translation: CASSISTDNYGYTF.

This clone came up a few times. A single base separates this from a much larger clone, so it may be a read error. Different DNA sequences within this sample yield the same CDR3. The chain has TRBV7-2 and TRBJ2-3; no clear D gene. Germline-derived CDR1 and CDR2 are SGHTA and FQGNSA. V was pared by 5 bases and J by 0 bases, with 3 bases between. This CDR3 has 12 residues. The CDR3 DNA reads TGTGCCAGCAGCCTCAGCACAGATACGCAGTATTTT. It encodes CASSLSTDTQYF.

This clone has only a few counts. The chain combines TRBV30 with TRBJ2-1; perhaps TRBD2 as D (5 bases). Germline loops: CDR1 GTSNPN, CDR2 SVGIG (reference sequence). CDR3 length equals 12 residues. Trimming pared 3 bases from V and 5 bases from J, leaving 8 bases between. In DNA, the CDR3 is TGTGCCTGGAGCGGACTTGACAATGAGCAGTTCTTC. Encoded protein: CAWSGLDNEQFF.

The CDR3 sequence: CASQGGQARAYEQYF. The CDR3 region has the DNA TGTGCCAGTCAAGGAGGACAGGCGAGAGCCTACGAGCAGTACTTC. The gene calls are TRBV19 and TRBJ2-7; 7 nucleotides align to TRBD1. The V gene end was trimmed by 8 bases and the J gene end by 2 bases; junction bases not matched to a gene: 12. The CDR3 extends over 15 amino acids. The germline V gene has CDR1 LNHDA and CDR2 SQIVND (reference sequence).

In its sample, this clone was seen a few times. The rearrangement links TRBV27 to TRBJ2-7; 9 nucleotides match TRBD1. The CDR3 loop spans 13 amino acids. The germline V gene has CDR1 MNHEY and CDR2 SMNVEV (reference sequence). V lost 5 bases and J lost 3; bases outside the gene matches: 2. The CDR3 DNA sequence: TGTGCCAGCAGTATGGACAGGGGCTACGAGCAGTACTTC. Encoded protein: CASSMDRGYEQYF.

V usage is TRBV9 and J usage is TRBJ2-3; D possibly matches TRBD1 or TRBD2 (5 bases each). The CDR3 is 13 amino acids. Trimming left V 4 bases short and J 3 bases short, with 9 bases between. CDR1 is SGDLS and CDR2 is YYNGEE in the germline V gene. The CDR3 nucleotides are TGTGCCAGCAGCTTGGGGGTAACAGATACGCAGTATTTT. It is translated as CASSLGVTDTQYF.

The chain combines TRBV5-4 with TRBJ1-1, with D perhaps TRBD1 (5 bases). Germline lookup yields CDR1 SGHNT and CDR2 YYREEE (reference sequence). This CDR3 is built from 14 residues. The V end lost 4 bases, the J end lost 8 bases, and 18 bases lay between the germline ends. In nucleotides, the CDR3 is TGTGCCAGCAGCGACCGGGACGGGGTCTCCGAAGCTTTCTTT. Protein sequence: CASSDRDGVSEAFF.

The chain carries TRBV7-2 and TRBJ2-1, with 10 bases aligning to TRBD2. The V gene end was trimmed by 7 bases and the J gene end by 7 bases; junction bases not matched to a gene: 13. Germline V gene sequence: CDR1 SGHTA, CDR2 FQGNSA. The CDR3 runs 16 residues. The CDR3 sequence is CASTSLAGRGSNEQFF. The CDR3 bases are TGTGCCAGCACCTCACTAGCGGGGCGGGGGTCGAATGAGCAGTTCTTC.

The chain employs TRBV29-1 and TRBJ1-1; 10 bases map to TRBD1. Per germline, CDR1 SQVTM and CDR2 ANQGSEA. This CDR3 has 15 residues. V was pared by 5 bases and J by 0 bases, with 6 bases of the junction left unmatched. The CDR3 sequence is CSVYDRGLMNTEAFF. Here the CDR3 DNA reads TGCAGCGTTTACGACAGGGGGCTCATGAACACTGAAGCTTTCTTT.

This clone was observed a few times. The chain has TRBV6-6 and TRBJ1-3, with D possibly TRBD1 on 5 matching bases. This CDR3 spans 13 amino acids. The V and J ends lost 5 bases and 8 bases respectively, with 13 bases between them. Germline CDR1 reads MNHNY; CDR2 reads SVGAGI (reference sequence). The CDR3 DNA reads as TGTGCCAGCAGTCTACCCCAGACAGACACCATATATTTT. Translated, it gives CASSLPQTDTIYF.

The V gene is TRBV7-9, the J gene TRBJ1-5; D ambiguous. This CDR3 is 14 amino acids long. The V end was cut by 3 bases, the J end by 7 bases, with 13 bases between. Germline CDR1 and CDR2: SEHNR and FQNEAQ (reference sequence). The DNA for the CDR3 is TGTGCCAGCAGCTTTGGGGAAGGGAGCCAGCCCCAGCATTTT. The encoded protein is CASSFGEGSQPQHF.

This clone has only a few counts. V and J are TRBV7-9 and TRBJ1-1; D is uncertain. The CDR3 runs 14 residues. Germline-derived CDR1 and CDR2 are SEHNR and FQNEAQ (reference sequence). Trimming removed 2 bases from V and 3 bases from J, with 10 bases in between. The CDR3, as DNA: TGTGCCAGCAGCTTAACGGCGGGTTACACTGAAGCTTTCTTT. Protein product: CASSLTAGYTEAFF. Looking up the rest from reference TRBV7-9 and TRBJ1-1 gives the full variable domain: DTGVSQNPRHKITKRGQNVTFRCDPISEHNRLYWYRQTLGQGPEFLTYFQNEAQLEKSRLLSDRFSAERPKGSFSTLEIQRTEQGDSAMYLCASSLTAGYTEAFFGQGTRLTVV.